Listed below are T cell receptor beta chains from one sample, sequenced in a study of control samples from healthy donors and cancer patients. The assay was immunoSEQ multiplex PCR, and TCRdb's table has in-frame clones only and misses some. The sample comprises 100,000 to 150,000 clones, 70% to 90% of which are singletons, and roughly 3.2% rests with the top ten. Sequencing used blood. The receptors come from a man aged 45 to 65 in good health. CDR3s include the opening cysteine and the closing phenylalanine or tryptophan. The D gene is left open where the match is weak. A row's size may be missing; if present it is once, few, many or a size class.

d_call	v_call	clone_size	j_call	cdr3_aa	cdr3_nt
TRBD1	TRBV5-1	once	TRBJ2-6	CASSFRTGSGANVLTF	TGCGCCAGCAGCTTCAGGACAGGGTCTGGGGCCAACGTCCTGACTTTC
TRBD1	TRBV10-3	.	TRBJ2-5	CAIGRTGGEGTQYF	TGTGCCATAGGACGGACAGGGGGCGAGGGGACCCAGTACTTC
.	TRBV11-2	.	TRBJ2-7	CASSLEAFSEQYF	TGTGCCAGCAGCTTGGAGGCCTTTTCCGAGCAGTACTTC
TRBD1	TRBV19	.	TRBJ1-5	CASVKQGALQPQHF	TGTGCCAGTGTGAAACAGGGGGCTTTACAGCCCCAGCATTTT
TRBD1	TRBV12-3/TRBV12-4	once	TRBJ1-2	CASSFRGGYGYTF	TGTGCCAGCAGTTTCAGGGGGGGCTATGGCTACACCTTC
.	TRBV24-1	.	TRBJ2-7	CATSPGSTTYEQYF	TGTGCCACCAGCCCGGGCTCCACGACCTACGAGCAGTACTTC
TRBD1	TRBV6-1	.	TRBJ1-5	CASSEFPPGQGVGQPQHF	TGTGCCAGCAGTGAATTCCCTCCAGGGCAGGGGGTTGGCCAGCCCCAGCATTTT
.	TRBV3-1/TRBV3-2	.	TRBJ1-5	CASSQGSGDNQPQHF	TGTGCCAGCAGCCAAGGTTCAGGGGATAATCAGCCCCAGCATTTT
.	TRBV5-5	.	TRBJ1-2	CASSPTLTTYGHTF	TGTGCCAGCAGCCCGACACTAACGACTTATGGCCACACCTTC
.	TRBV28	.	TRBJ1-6	CASLRGGVLTPLHF	TGTGCCAGCTTAAGGGGGGGGGTTTTGACACCCCTCCACTTT
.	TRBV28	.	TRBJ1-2	CASSPGTRAGYTF	TGTGCCAGCAGTCCAGGGACAAGGGCTGGCTACACCTTC
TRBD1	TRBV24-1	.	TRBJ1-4	CATSQGQGGFANEKLFF	TGTGCCACCAGCCAGGGACAGGGAGGGTTTGCTAATGAAAAACTGTTTTTT
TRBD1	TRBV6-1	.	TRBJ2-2	CASSEIQGGTGELFF	TGTGCCAGCAGTGAAATACAGGGGGGCACCGGGGAGCTGTTTTTT
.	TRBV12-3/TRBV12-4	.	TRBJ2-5	CASMEATGTQYF	TGTGCCAGCATGGAGGCGACGGGGACCCAGTACTTC
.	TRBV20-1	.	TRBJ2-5	CSASLGGPGTQYF	TGCAGTGCTAGTTTGGGGGGCCCTGGGACCCAGTACTTC
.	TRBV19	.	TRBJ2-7	CASSIRGFEDEQYF	TGTGCCAGTAGTATCAGAGGGTTTGAGGACGAGCAGTACTTC
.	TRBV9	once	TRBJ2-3	CASSVGLSADTQYF	TGTGCCAGCAGCGTAGGTCTTAGCGCAGATACGCAGTATTTT
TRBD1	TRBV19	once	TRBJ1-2	CASSTLGQADYGYTF	TGTGCCAGTAGTACCCTGGGACAGGCCGACTATGGCTACACCTTC
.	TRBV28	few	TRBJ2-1	CASSSPLNEQFF	TGTGCCAGCAGTTCGCCACTAAATGAGCAGTTCTTC
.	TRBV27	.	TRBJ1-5	CASSAVKSNQPQHF	TGTGCCAGCAGCGCGGTGAAAAGCAATCAGCCCCAGCATTTT
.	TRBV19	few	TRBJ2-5	CASSIKTGRRTQYF	TGTGCCAGTAGTATAAAAACTGGACGAAGAACCCAGTACTTC
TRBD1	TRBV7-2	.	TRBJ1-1	CASSPKETGMITEAFF	TGTGCCAGCAGCCCCAAAGAGACAGGGATGATCACTGAAGCTTTCTTT
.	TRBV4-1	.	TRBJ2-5	CASSPRKGSGAQETQYF	TGCGCCAGCAGCCCCCGGAAAGGGAGTGGGGCCCAAGAGACCCAGTACTTC
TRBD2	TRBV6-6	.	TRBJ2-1	CASSYGRGGDNEQFF	TGTGCCAGCAGTTACGGCCGGGGAGGGGACAATGAGCAGTTCTTC
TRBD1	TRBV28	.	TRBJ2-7	CASSAGTGVVYEQYF	TGTGCCAGCAGTGCCGGGACAGGGGTTGTCTACGAGCAGTACTTC
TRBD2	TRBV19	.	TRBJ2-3	CASSIAVTSGGTDTQYF	TGTGCCAGTAGTATAGCTGTAACTAGCGGGGGCACAGATACGCAGTATTTT
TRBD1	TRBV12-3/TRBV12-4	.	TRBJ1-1	CASRGQGFTEAFF	TGTGCCAGCAGAGGACAGGGTTTCACTGAAGCTTTCTTT
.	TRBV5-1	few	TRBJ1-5	CASPGRRRVDNQPQHF	TGCGCCAGTCCCGGCCGGAGGAGGGTTGACAATCAGCCCCAGCATTTT
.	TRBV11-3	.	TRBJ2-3	CASSLNGQLTDTQYF	TGTGCCAGCAGCTTAAACGGACAACTCACAGATACGCAGTATTTT
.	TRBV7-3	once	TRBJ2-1	CASSLAPTYNEQFF	TGTGCCAGCAGCTTAGCCCCCACCTACAATGAGCAGTTCTTC
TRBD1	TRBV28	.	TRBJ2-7	CASSTRDRGLYEQYF	TGTGCCAGCAGTACCCGGGACAGGGGGCTGTATGAGCAGTACTTC
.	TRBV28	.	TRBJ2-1	CASSSHAGGYNEQFF	TGTGCCAGCAGTTCCCACGCCGGGGGCTACAATGAGCAGTTCTTC
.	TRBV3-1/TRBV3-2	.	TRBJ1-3	CASSQVWSDSGNTIYF	TGTGCCAGCAGCCAAGTATGGTCCGACTCTGGAAACACCATATATTTT
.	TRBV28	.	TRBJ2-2	CATPGHSNTGELFF	TGTGCCACCCCGGGACACTCGAACACCGGGGAGCTGTTTTTT
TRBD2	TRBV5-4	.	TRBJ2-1	CASSPRGGRSEQFF	TGTGCCAGCAGCCCCCGGGGGGGGAGAAGTGAGCAGTTCTTC
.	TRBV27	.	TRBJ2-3	CASTLNGLWTDTQYF	TGTGCCAGCACCCTCAACGGTCTTTGGACAGATACGCAGTATTTT
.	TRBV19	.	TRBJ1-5	CASSITQGDQPQHF	TGTGCCAGTAGTATAACACAGGGAGACCAGCCCCAGCATTTT
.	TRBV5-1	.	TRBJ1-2	CASAPGGGPQGYTF	TGCGCCAGCGCCCCCGGGGGGGGGCCGCAGGGCTACACCTTC
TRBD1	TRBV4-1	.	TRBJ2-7	CASRAGTGLYEQYF	TGCGCCAGCAGAGCCGGGACAGGGTTGTACGAGCAGTACTTC
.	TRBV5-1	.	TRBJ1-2	CASSLEGPNYGYTF	TGCGCCAGCAGCTTGGAGGGGCCGAACTATGGCTACACCTTC
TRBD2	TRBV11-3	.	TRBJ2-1	CASSSGSGGNEQFF	TGTGCCAGCAGCTCTGGTAGCGGGGGGAATGAGCAGTTCTTC
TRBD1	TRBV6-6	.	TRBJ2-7	CASSYPETGTYEQYF	TGTGCCAGCAGTTACCCCGAGACAGGGACCTACGAGCAGTACTTC
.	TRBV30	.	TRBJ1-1	CAWSFGVGTEAFF	TGTGCCTGGAGCTTCGGGGTAGGCACTGAAGCTTTCTTT
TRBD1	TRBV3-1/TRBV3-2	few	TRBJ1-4	CASSQPNTGGARSKLFF	TGTGCCAGCAGCCAGCCAAACACAGGGGGCGCGAGGTCGAAACTGTTTTTT
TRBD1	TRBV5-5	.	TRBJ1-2	CASSLRQGLKYGYTF	TGTGCCAGCAGCCTACGACAGGGTTTGAAATATGGCTACACCTTC
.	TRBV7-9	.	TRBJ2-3	CASSYSGTAVITDTQYF	TGTGCCAGCAGCTATAGTGGGACGGCCGTTATCACAGATACGCAGTATTTT
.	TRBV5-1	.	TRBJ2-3	CASSFTNSQGNTDTQYF	TGCGCCAGCAGCTTTACGAACTCACAGGGCAACACAGATACGCAGTATTTT
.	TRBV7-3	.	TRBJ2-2	CASSPYGGHTGELFF	TGTGCCAGCAGCCCCTACGGGGGGCACACCGGGGAGCTGTTTTTT
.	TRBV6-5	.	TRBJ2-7	CASSYKGYEQYF	TGTGCCAGCAGTTACAAGGGCTACGAGCAGTACTTC
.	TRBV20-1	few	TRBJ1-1	CRGTANTEAFF	TGCAGGGGGACGGCGAACACTGAAGCTTTCTTT
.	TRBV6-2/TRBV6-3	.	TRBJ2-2	CASSYDRGKRTGELFF	TGTGCCAGCAGTTATGACCGGGGGAAAAGGACCGGGGAGCTGTTTTTT